These 21 T cell receptor beta chains came from one sample sequenced in a study of T and B cells in COVID-19 patients. From blood, about 220-500 ng of genomic DNA served as TRB template. TRB rearrangements were amplified by multiplex PCR with BIOMED2 TRB-A/B primers. From the multiplex PCR reads, TCRdb called clonotypes with MiXCR, one entry per CDR3 protein. The table records 5,500 to 7,000 distinct CDR3 sequences, 20% to 30% of them present only once. Sequenced sample: blood. The receptor source for this set is a human donor with active COVID-19.

This clonotype is classed as medium-sized. Compared with germline, one end of the junction differs, possibly owing to a read error. The CDR3 protein is CASSLAGGPLTDTQYF. CDR3 sequence (DNA): TGTGCCAGCAGTCTAGCGGGAGGGCCCTTAACAGATACGCAGTATTTT. The genes are TRBV12-3 or TRBV12-4 and TRBJ2-3, with 12 positions matching TRBD2. The CDR3 runs 16 residues.

V is TRBV13 and J is TRBJ2-3, with 11 bases identical to TRBD2. J was trimmed by 8 bases and V by 4 bases; bases with no gene match: 5. There are 14 residues in the CDR3. Germline V lookup: CDR1 PRHDT, CDR2 FYEKMQ (reference sequence). The CDR3 sequence is CASSSRLAGPTQYF. CDR3 coding DNA: TGTGCCAGCAGCTCGCGACTAGCGGGGCCTACGCAGTATTTT.

The chain employs TRBV20-1 and TRBJ1-6, with 7 nucleotides matching TRBD1. J lost 3 bases, V lost 4 bases, and 12 bases had no gene match. There are 17 residues in the CDR3. Looked up from germline, CDR1 is DFQATT and CDR2 is SNEGSKA (reference sequence). The CDR3 DNA sequence: TGCAGTGCTACTCTCCGGGACAGTGACTTCTATAATTCACCCCTCCACTTT. This codes for CSATLRDSDFYNSPLHF.

The chain couples TRBV20-1 to TRBJ2-7; 8 positions match TRBD2. CDR3 length: 15 residues. V gave up 3 bases and J gave up 5 bases; unmatched junction bases: 12. From germline, CDR1 is DFQATT and CDR2 SNEGSKA (reference sequence). CDR3 in amino acids: CSASHPGGKMNEQYF. The CDR3 DNA sequence: TGCAGTGCTAGTCACCCGGGAGGGAAAATGAACGAGCAGTACTTC.

This clonotype was detected ten times or more. This chain joins TRBV6-2 or TRBV6-3 and TRBJ1-2; TRBD1 is a possible D gene (6 bases). The ends were cut back, 6 bases at V and 4 bases at J, with 12 bases in the middle. The CDR3 is made up of 13 amino acids. The V gene's germline CDR1 is MNHEY and CDR2 SVGEGT. CDR3 sequence: CASSRDNPYGYTF. CDR3 sequence (DNA): TGTGCCAGCAGCCGGGACAACCCCTATGGCTACACCTTC.

The V gene is TRBV19, the J gene TRBJ2-1; weak D call: TRBD2 (7 bases). Germline V gene sequence: CDR1 LNHDA, CDR2 SQIVND (reference sequence). CDR3 length equals 15 residues. The V and J ends lost 0 bases and 5 bases respectively, with 11 bases between them. This chain's CDR3 is CASSIETRGHNEQFF. CDR3 bases: TGTGCCAGTAGTATAGAAACGCGGGGGCACAATGAGCAGTTCTTC.

This clonotype qualifies as medium-sized. V usage is TRBV7-6 and J usage is TRBJ2-6; D unresolved. V dropped 1 base and J dropped 0 bases, with 13 bases sitting between them. The germline gives CDR1 SGHVS, CDR2 FNYEAQ. The CDR3 has 18 residues. The CDR3 coding sequence is TGTGCCAGCAGCTTAGGGGTAAACCCCTTCTCTGGGGCCAACGTCCTGACTTTC. Residues: CASSLGVNPFSGANVLTF.

The chain joins TRBV28 to TRBJ2-3, with D unclear. Per germline, CDR1 MDHEN and CDR2 SYDVKM. V dropped 2 bases and J dropped 2 bases, with 23 bases sitting between them. This CDR3 spans 19 amino acids. CDR3 sequence reads: CASSLPPLLLRSATDTQYF. The CDR3 DNA is TGTGCCAGCAGTTTACCCCCTCTTCTCCTAAGGTCCGCCACAGATACGCAGTATTTT.

The chain couples TRBV20-1 to TRBJ2-2; 11 positions agree with TRBD1. CDR1 and CDR2 from the germline V gene are DFQATT and SNEGSKA (reference sequence). The CDR3 has 16 residues. Trimming at V came to 2 bases and at J to 4 bases, leaving 6 bases not matched to a gene. CDR3 sequence reads: CSARYGGQGVTGELFF. In nucleotides, the CDR3 is TGCAGTGCTAGATACGGGGGACAGGGGGTCACCGGGGAGCTGTTTTTT.

By proportion, this clonotype is medium-sized (0.01 to 0.1%). The rearrangement uses TRBV27 and TRBJ2-5; D is perhaps TRBD1 or TRBD2 (5 bases each). The germline V gene has CDR1 MNHEY and CDR2 SMNVEV (reference sequence). The CDR3 has 14 amino acids. V was pared by 3 bases and J by 4 bases, with 12 bases between. CDR3 DNA sequence: TGTGCCAGCAGTTTGTGGGGACCCAGAGAGACCCAGTACTTC. This translates into CASSLWGPRETQYF.

This clonotype has just a few counts. This chain links TRBV4-3 with TRBJ2-4; TRBD2 agrees at 13 bases. V gave up 0 bases and J gave up 8 bases; unmatched junction bases: 7. Per the germline V gene, CDR1 is LGHNA and CDR2 is YSLEER. This CDR3 spans 17 amino acids. The CDR3 loop is CASSQDWTSGRGDIQYF. CDR3 nucleotide sequence: TGCGCCAGCAGCCAAGATTGGACTAGCGGGAGAGGGGACATTCAGTACTTC.

The sample holds a few counts of this clonotype. The chain employs TRBV4-2 and TRBJ1-1; 8 bases are a match to TRBD1. With 5 bases clipped from V and 5 bases from J, the junction kept 4 bases outside the gene matches. Germline CDR1 and CDR2: LGHNA and YNFKEQ. The CDR3 has 13 amino acids. As DNA, the CDR3 is TGTGCCAGCAGCTCGACAGGGGTGACTGAAGCTTTCTTT. Translating it yields CASSSTGVTEAFF.

In this sample, this clonotype turned up a few times. Its ends do not fully match the called genes, so a read error is possible. In DNA, the CDR3 is TGCGCCAGCAGCCCGACTAGCGGGAGTACGTTGAATACGCAGTATTTT. Encoded protein: CASSPTSGSTLNTQYF. The gene calls are TRBV5-6 and TRBJ2-3, with TRBD2 matching 12 bases. The CDR3 has 16 amino acids. Germline-derived CDR1 and CDR2 are SGHDT and YYEEEE.

By share of the sample, this clonotype is medium-sized (0.01 to 0.1%). The J gene is TRBJ2-5, the V gene TRBV6-1; 10 bases are a match to TRBD2. Germline lookup yields CDR1 MNHNS and CDR2 SASEGT. This CDR3 comprises 15 residues. With V trimmed by 6 bases and J by 4 bases, 8 bases remained unmatched. CDR3 loop: CASRRQLAGRETQYF. CDR3 bases: TGTGCCAGCAGACGTCAACTAGCGGGAAGAGAGACCCAGTACTTC.

This clonotype was seen more than once but under ten times. This chain links TRBV24-1 with TRBJ2-1; 9 nucleotides line up with TRBD2. CDR3 length equals 16 residues. V gave up 2 bases and J gave up 7 bases; unmatched junction bases: 8. Germline values: CDR1 KGHDR, CDR2 SFDVKD. The CDR3 nucleotides read TGTGCCACCAGTGATTGTCTAGCGGGATGGGAGAATGAGCAGTTCTTC. This encodes CATSDCLAGWENEQFF.

This clonotype ranks as medium-sized. The CDR3 DNA reads TGTGCCTACAGGGGTGAGCTCGCCATATATTTT. It specifies CAYRGELAIYF. The chain employs TRBV30 and TRBJ1-3; the match to TRBD1 covers 7 bases. V shed 7 bases, J shed 11 bases, and the junction held 8 bases outside the gene matches. Germline-derived CDR1 and CDR2 are GTSNPN and SVGIG (reference sequence). CDR3 length equals 11 residues.

This clonotype was detected once. The chain recombines TRBV29-1 with TRBJ1-2; 10 bases are a match to TRBD1. V gave up 7 bases and J gave up 3 bases; unmatched junction bases: 5. CDR3 size: 13 residues. The V gene's germline CDR1 is SQVTM and CDR2 ANQGSEA. This chain's CDR3 is CSGGQGLYYGYTF. The CDR3 DNA sequence: TGCAGCGGGGGACAGGGGCTATACTATGGCTACACCTTC.

The chain couples TRBV4-3 to TRBJ2-1, with 10 bases aligning to TRBD2. The junction had 4 bases not matched to a gene; V was cut back by 1 base and J by 4 bases. CDR3 length: 16 amino acids. Germline CDR1 LGHNA, CDR2 YSLEER. CDR3 DNA: TGCGCCAGCAGCCAAGGAGTAGCGGGGGGTTACAATGAGCAGTTCTTC. Its protein product is CASSQGVAGGYNEQFF.

V and J are TRBV5-1 and TRBJ2-1, with D possibly matching TRBD1 (6 bases). Germline V gives CDR1 SGHRS, CDR2 YFSETQ. This CDR3 has 16 amino acids. Trimming pared 1 base from V and 6 bases from J, leaving 17 bases between. CDR3 nucleotides: TGCGCCAGCAGCTTGACAAGGACAGTACGCGCCAATGAGCAGTTCTTC. Translation: CASSLTRTVRANEQFF.

This clonotype is medium-sized (0.01 to 0.1%). V and J are TRBV12-3 or TRBV12-4 and TRBJ1-3; D gene unclear. The V end was cut by 6 bases, the J end by 4 bases, with 10 bases between. CDR3 length: 13 amino acids. CDR3 in amino acids: CASRLGYGNTIYF. CDR3 bases: TGTGCCAGCAGGCTTGGTTACGGAAACACCATATATTTT.

The rearrangement joins TRBV29-1 to TRBJ2-7, with D possibly being TRBD2 (5 bases). Trimming shortened V by 6 bases and J by 0 bases, and 12 bases separated the two germline ends. Germline V gives CDR1 SQVTM, CDR2 ANQGSEA. The CDR3 extends over 13 amino acids. CDR3 amino acids: CSVRERSSYEQYF. Here the CDR3 DNA reads TGCAGCGTAAGGGAGAGGAGCTCCTACGAGCAGTACTTC.